This T cell receptor (beta chain) derives from a study of persistence of HIV-infected CD4 T cells. Study context: The sample holds CD4+ T cells responsive to CMV or HIV-1 Gag.

For this clone: What it recognizes is unknown.

The immunoSEQ assay was version 4, run in survey mode. Genomic DNA was diluted to 10 ng/uL, up to roughly 1 ug per sample. TCRdb's copy holds only in-frame clones and misses some; the assay was immunoSEQ multiplex PCR. The sample contains about 60,000 clones, roughly 77% of which appear only once. Overlapping HIV-1 Gag 15-mer peptides at 0.8 to 1 ug per peptide per mL were used. CD40L-negative CD69-negative CD45RO-high memory CD4+ T cells were sorted as populations depleted of antigen-responding cells. Per the germline V gene, CDR1 is SGHRS and CDR2 is YFSETQ. Trimming pared 3 bases from V and 6 bases from J, leaving 18 bases between. The CDR3 is 16 amino acids.

This TCR came from an adult man with HIV who was CMV-seropositive. Source: CD4+ T cells sorted from PBMCs after approximately 19-hour stimulation, taken from a patient who received antiretroviral therapy. The chain has TRBV5-1 and TRBJ1-4; TRBD1 might be the D (5 bases). The DNA of the CDR3 is TGCGCCAGCAGCTGGGGGGAGGCCAATAGGGATGAAAAACTGTTTTTT. Amino acids: CASSWGEANRDEKLFF.